The entry below describes one TCR beta chain. Generated by immunoSEQ multiplex PCR, the TCRdb table keeps only in-frame clones and is missing some. The sample shows 200,000 to 250,000 clones, roughly 80% of them seen only once. This entry comes from a study of blood T cell repertoires in COVID-19. Sample: peripheral blood. The source of this sequence is a woman at least 80 years old with acute or convalescent COVID-19.

This CDR3 is CATSRDPGGEQFF. CDR3 bases: TGTGCCACCAGCAGAGATCCAGGGGGTGAGCAGTTCTTC. The V and J genes are TRBV15 and TRBJ2-1; 7 bases agree with TRBD1. Per the germline V gene, CDR1 is LNHNV and CDR2 is YYDKDF (reference sequence). This CDR3 is built from 13 residues. The J segment lost 9 bases and the V segment lost 0 bases, leaving 2 bases of the junction unmatched. The variable domain in full, with the rest retrieved from reference TRBV15 and TRBJ2-1, is DAMVIQNPRYQVTQFGKPVTLSCSQTLNHNVMYWYQQKSSQAPKLLFHYYDKDFNNEADTPDNFQSRRPNTSFCFLDIRSPGLGDTAMYLCATSRDPGGEQFFGPGTRLTVL.